This T cell receptor beta chain originates from a study of shared clonotypes between healthy human individuals. The germline V gene encodes CDR1 SQVTM and CDR2 ANQGSEA. The CDR3 has 12 residues. Clones were sequenced by immunoSEQ multiplex PCR, and TCRdb holds only the in-frame ones, with some missing. This table has approximately 1,500,000 clones, around 98% appearing once. Sequencing was done on a sample of naive CD4+ T cells sorted from blood. Subset in this sample: CD45RA+ positively selected. V usage is TRBV29-1 and J usage is TRBJ2-5, with a weak D call TRBD1 (6 bases). Near its end, the DNA agrees better with TRBJ2-7, so the J call may be wrong. The TCR originated in a man aged 30-40 years in good health. CDR3 residues: CSVATGTYEQYF. CDR3 DNA sequence: TGCAGCGTTGCCACAGGGACCTACGAGCAGTACTTC.